Listed below are T cell receptor beta chains from one sample, sequenced in a study of T cell repertoires in cytomegalovirus infection. No antigens are known for them. TCRdb redid the calling of the reads with MiXCR, one entry per CDR3 protein. The top ten clones hold around 80% of a sample with roughly 120,000 distinct CDR3 sequences, less than 30% of them seen once. Sequenced here: CD8+ T cells from cultured PBMCs, sampled from culture after CMV antigen stimulation. These receptors all come from a human donor in good health (CMV status not recorded). Some clones in this sample may be carry-over from other donors' samples. The CDR3 runs from the conserved cysteine through the conserved F or W. A D gene is named only where the DNA matches it firmly. Rows may omit the clone size; those that give it use once, few, many or a size class.

D gene: -; V gene: TRBV11-1; clone size: many; J gene: TRBJ1-1; CDR3 DNA: TGTGCCAGCAGCCCGAATATGAACACTGAAGCTTTCTTT; CDR3 protein: CASSPNMNTEAFF
D gene: TRBD2; V gene: TRBV27; clone size: -; J gene: TRBJ2-3; CDR3 DNA: TGTGCCAGCAGTGAAAGTAGCGGGGGCACAGATACGCAGTATTTT; CDR3 protein: CASSESSGGTDTQYF
D gene: TRBD1; V gene: TRBV7-6; clone size: few; J gene: TRBJ2-3; CDR3 DNA: TGTGCCAGCAGCCCGAAGACGGGGACAGGGTTCACAGATACGCAGTATTTT; CDR3 protein: CASSPKTGTGFTDTQYF
D gene: TRBD2; V gene: TRBV27; clone size: -; J gene: TRBJ2-1; CDR3 DNA: TGTGCCAGCAGTATCGGACTAGTTGGTGAGCAGTTCTTC; CDR3 protein: CASSIGLVGEQFF
D gene: -; V gene: TRBV19; clone size: -; J gene: TRBJ2-1; CDR3 DNA: TGTGCCAGTAGTATAGACTCCTCGAGCTCCTACAATGAGCAGTTCTTC; CDR3 protein: CASSIDSSSSYNEQFF
D gene: -; V gene: TRBV5-6; clone size: few; J gene: TRBJ2-3; CDR3 DNA: TGTGCCAGCAGCGAAGGTAACGCGCAGTATTTT; CDR3 protein: CASSEGNAQYF
D gene: -; V gene: TRBV7-9; clone size: once; J gene: TRBJ1-1; CDR3 DNA: TGTGCCAGCAGCTTTTTGGACAGCTACACTGAAGCTTTCTTT; CDR3 protein: CASSFLDSYTEAFF
D gene: -; V gene: TRBV7-9; clone size: -; J gene: TRBJ2-3; CDR3 DNA: TGTGCCAGCAGCCAGACCCCAGCGGGCACAGATACGCAGTATTTT; CDR3 protein: CASSQTPAGTDTQYF
D gene: -; V gene: TRBV27; clone size: -; J gene: TRBJ2-7; CDR3 DNA: TGTGCCAGCAGTTTAACAGGGAACTACGAGCAGTACTTC; CDR3 protein: CASSLTGNYEQYF
D gene: TRBD1; V gene: TRBV5-3; clone size: -; J gene: TRBJ2-1; CDR3 DNA: TGTGCCAGCAGCTTGGACAGGGGGGATTACAATGAGCAGTTCTTC; CDR3 protein: CASSLDRGDYNEQFF
D gene: -; V gene: TRBV6-2/TRBV6-3; clone size: -; J gene: TRBJ1-1; CDR3 DNA: TGTGCCAGCAGTCACGGACAGATTGAAGCTTTCTTT; CDR3 protein: CASSHGQIEAFF
D gene: TRBD2; V gene: TRBV4-1; clone size: -; J gene: TRBJ2-7; CDR3 DNA: TGCGCCAGCAGGGCCCACGGGGACTACTCCTACGAGCAGTACTTC; CDR3 protein: CASRAHGDYSYEQYF
D gene: TRBD2; V gene: TRBV6-5; clone size: -; J gene: TRBJ2-1; CDR3 DNA: TGTGCCAACAGTTACGGACTAGCCCCCGCCAATGAGCAGTTCTTC; CDR3 protein: CANSYGLAPANEQFF
D gene: -; V gene: TRBV27; clone size: -; J gene: TRBJ1-6; CDR3 DNA: TGTGCCAGCAGTTCAAGGAATTCACCCCTCCACTTT; CDR3 protein: CASSSRNSPLHF
D gene: -; V gene: TRBV19; clone size: -; J gene: TRBJ1-2; CDR3 DNA: TGTGCCAGTAGTATGCCTGGGGATGGCTACACCTTC; CDR3 protein: CASSMPGDGYTF
D gene: -; V gene: TRBV7-3; clone size: -; J gene: TRBJ2-2; CDR3 DNA: TGTGCCAGCAGCTCAGGGTTCACCGGGGAGCTGTTTTTT; CDR3 protein: CASSSGFTGELFF
D gene: -; V gene: TRBV24-1; clone size: once; J gene: TRBJ2-1; CDR3 DNA: TGTGCCACCAGTGGGACTGGGGCGGATGAGCAGTTCTTC; CDR3 protein: CATSGTGADEQFF
D gene: -; V gene: TRBV2; clone size: -; J gene: TRBJ1-1; CDR3 DNA: TGTGCCAGCAGTGAGGAGGGTCAAGCTTTCTTT; CDR3 protein: CASSEEGQAFF
D gene: TRBD2; V gene: TRBV12-3/TRBV12-4; clone size: few; J gene: TRBJ2-1; CDR3 DNA: TGTGCCAGCAGTCTTAGCGGGGGGGCCGGGGAGCAGTTCTTC; CDR3 protein: CASSLSGGAGEQFF
D gene: -; V gene: TRBV20-1; clone size: -; J gene: TRBJ2-3; CDR3 DNA: TGCAGTGCTAGAGATAACCCCTATACGCAGTATTTT; CDR3 protein: CSARDNPYTQYF
D gene: -; V gene: TRBV28; clone size: -; J gene: TRBJ1-5; CDR3 DNA: TGTGCCAGCAGCTACCGGGACCCCAATCAGCCCCAGCATTTT; CDR3 protein: CASSYRDPNQPQHF
D gene: -; V gene: TRBV27; clone size: few; J gene: TRBJ1-1; CDR3 DNA: TGTGCCAGCAGTTTGTCTGCACTCCCGAACACTGAAGCTTTCTTT; CDR3 protein: CASSLSALPNTEAFF
D gene: -; V gene: TRBV28; clone size: many; J gene: TRBJ1-1; CDR3 DNA: TGTGCCAGCAGTTTTCCACTGATTGGCGGTGAAGCTTTCTTT; CDR3 protein: CASSFPLIGGEAFF
D gene: -; V gene: TRBV20-1; clone size: few; J gene: TRBJ2-3; CDR3 DNA: TGCAGTGCTAGAGCGGTTTATAGCAACCTTAGCACAGATACGCAGTATTTT; CDR3 protein: CSARAVYSNLSTDTQYF
D gene: TRBD2; V gene: TRBV7-2; clone size: -; J gene: TRBJ2-1; CDR3 DNA: TGTGCCAGCAGCTTAAAGAGGGGACTGGCGGGGGGTTCATCATACAATGAGCAGTTCTTC; CDR3 protein: CASSLKRGLAGGSSYNEQFF
D gene: -; V gene: TRBV19; clone size: -; J gene: TRBJ2-7; CDR3 DNA: TGTGCCAGTAGTTCGGACATTACCTACGAGCAGTACTTC; CDR3 protein: CASSSDITYEQYF
D gene: -; V gene: TRBV19; clone size: few; J gene: TRBJ1-2; CDR3 DNA: TGTGCCAGTTGGGGCGGAGAGGGGACTCAAGATTCTAGCACTAACTATGGCTACACCTTC; CDR3 protein: CASWGGEGTQDSSTNYGYTF
D gene: -; V gene: TRBV6-8; clone size: -; J gene: TRBJ2-1; CDR3 DNA: TGTGCCAGCAGTCCCCTCCTTGGGCGGGACACCCAGTTCTTC; CDR3 protein: CASSPLLGRDTQFF
D gene: -; V gene: TRBV11-2; clone size: -; J gene: TRBJ1-5; CDR3 DNA: TGTGCCAGCAGCGAAGGGGTTTACAATCAGCCCCAGCATTTT; CDR3 protein: CASSEGVYNQPQHF
D gene: TRBD1; V gene: TRBV2; clone size: -; J gene: TRBJ2-2; CDR3 DNA: TGTGCCAGCGGACAGGTGAACACCGGGGAGCTGTTTTTT; CDR3 protein: CASGQVNTGELFF
D gene: TRBD1; V gene: TRBV6-6; clone size: few; J gene: TRBJ1-4; CDR3 DNA: TGTGCCAGCAGCCCTGACAGGGCAACTAATGAAAAACTGTTTTTT; CDR3 protein: CASSPDRATNEKLFF
D gene: TRBD2; V gene: TRBV2; clone size: -; J gene: TRBJ2-1; CDR3 DNA: TGTGCCAGCAGTGATCGGCTAGCGGGAGGTGAGCAGTTCTTC; CDR3 protein: CASSDRLAGGEQFF
D gene: TRBD2; V gene: TRBV2; clone size: few; J gene: TRBJ2-1; CDR3 DNA: TGTGCCAGCAGACCCACTAGCGGGGGGCCCAACAATGAGCAGTTCTTC; CDR3 protein: CASRPTSGGPNNEQFF
D gene: -; V gene: TRBV27; clone size: once; J gene: TRBJ2-1; CDR3 DNA: TGTGCCAGCAGTTTTGACGGGGCTTACAATGAGCAGTTCTTC; CDR3 protein: CASSFDGAYNEQFF
D gene: TRBD1; V gene: TRBV4-2; clone size: -; J gene: TRBJ1-1; CDR3 DNA: TGTGCCAGCAGCAGATCCGGGACAGATAGCACTGAAGCTTTCTTT; CDR3 protein: CASSRSGTDSTEAFF
D gene: -; V gene: TRBV7-2; clone size: many; J gene: TRBJ1-2; CDR3 DNA: TGTGCCAGCGGGGTCTATGGCTACACCTTC; CDR3 protein: CASGVYGYTF
D gene: TRBD2; V gene: TRBV5-6; clone size: -; J gene: TRBJ2-1; CDR3 DNA: TGTGCCAGCAGGGGACTAGCGGGGGTCTCCTACAATGAGCAGTTCTTC; CDR3 protein: CASRGLAGVSYNEQFF
D gene: -; V gene: TRBV12-3/TRBV12-4; clone size: -; J gene: TRBJ2-3; CDR3 DNA: TGTGCCAGCAGTTTTCTCGGGAGTCGGGATACGCAGTATTTT; CDR3 protein: CASSFLGSRDTQYF
D gene: -; V gene: TRBV7-6; clone size: many; J gene: TRBJ2-6; CDR3 DNA: TGTGCCAGCAGCCCAAAGGGGGGGCGTCCTGGGGCCAACGTCCTGACTTTC; CDR3 protein: CASSPKGGRPGANVLTF
D gene: TRBD1; V gene: TRBV7-9; clone size: -; J gene: TRBJ2-1; CDR3 DNA: TGTGCCAGCAGCTCCAACAGGGGGCATGAGCAGTTCTTC; CDR3 protein: CASSSNRGHEQFF
D gene: TRBD1; V gene: TRBV7-9; clone size: many; J gene: TRBJ1-4; CDR3 DNA: TGTGCCAGCAGCTTAACTCGACAGGGGGCTAATGAAAAACTGTTTTTT; CDR3 protein: CASSLTRQGANEKLFF
D gene: TRBD1; V gene: TRBV10-2; clone size: few; J gene: TRBJ2-1; CDR3 DNA: TGCGCCAGCAGCTACGCCGAGACAGGGGTCGGCAATGAGCAGTTCTTC; CDR3 protein: CASSYAETGVGNEQFF
D gene: -; V gene: TRBV11-3; clone size: -; J gene: TRBJ2-1; CDR3 DNA: TGTGCCAGCAGCCTGCGGCAGGGTCACAATGAGCAGTTCTTC; CDR3 protein: CASSLRQGHNEQFF
D gene: -; V gene: TRBV19; clone size: -; J gene: TRBJ2-1; CDR3 DNA: TGTGCCAGTAGTACGCTAGCCTGGGGGGCGAATGAGCAGTTCTTC; CDR3 protein: CASSTLAWGANEQFF
D gene: TRBD1; V gene: TRBV28; clone size: -; J gene: TRBJ1-1; CDR3 DNA: TGTGCCAGCAGTCCATGGGGGACAGGGAACATGAACACTGAAGCTTTCTTT; CDR3 protein: CASSPWGTGNMNTEAFF
D gene: -; V gene: TRBV15; clone size: many; J gene: TRBJ2-1; CDR3 DNA: TGTGCCACCAGCCCGATGGGGGGGGCCGGGGATGAGCAGTTCTTC; CDR3 protein: CATSPMGGAGDEQFF
D gene: TRBD1; V gene: TRBV20-1; clone size: -; J gene: TRBJ1-2; CDR3 DNA: TGCAGTGCTAGCTCGACAGGGGGCGGCTATGGCTACACCTTC; CDR3 protein: CSASSTGGGYGYTF
D gene: -; V gene: TRBV6-1; clone size: -; J gene: TRBJ2-5; CDR3 DNA: TGTGCCAGCAGTGAAGAGGATGGGATACAAGAGACCCAGTACTTC; CDR3 protein: CASSEEDGIQETQYF